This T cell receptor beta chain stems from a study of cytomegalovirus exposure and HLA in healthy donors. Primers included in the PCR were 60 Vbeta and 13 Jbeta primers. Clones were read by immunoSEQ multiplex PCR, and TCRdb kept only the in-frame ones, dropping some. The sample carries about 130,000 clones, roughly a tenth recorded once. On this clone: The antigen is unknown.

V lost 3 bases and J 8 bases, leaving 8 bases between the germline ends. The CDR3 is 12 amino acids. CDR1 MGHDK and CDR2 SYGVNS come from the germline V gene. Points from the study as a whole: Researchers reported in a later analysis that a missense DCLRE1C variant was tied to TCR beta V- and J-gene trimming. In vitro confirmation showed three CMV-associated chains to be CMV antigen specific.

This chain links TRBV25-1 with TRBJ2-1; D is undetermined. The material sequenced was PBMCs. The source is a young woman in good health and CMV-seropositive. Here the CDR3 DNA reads TGTGCCAGCAGTGATTCCCCATATGAGCAGTTCTTC. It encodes CASSDSPYEQFF.